The 10 T cell receptor beta chains below all came from one sample that was sequenced in a study of blood T cell repertoires in COVID-19. The method was immunoSEQ multiplex PCR; TCRdb's version includes in-frame clones alone and lacks a portion of them. This sample carries about 100,000 clones, approximately 84% of them seen once, and the ten largest clones take approximately 7%. Sample: peripheral blood. All receptors derive from a man between 25 and 39 years old in a cohort sampled during active COVID-19.

The genes are TRBV19 and TRBJ2-5; a weak D match, TRBD2 (6 bases). V was cut by 7 bases and J by 2 bases, with 11 bases left in between. This CDR3 spans 13 amino acids. Germline-derived CDR1 and CDR2 are LNHDA and SQIVND (reference sequence). The CDR3 here is CASKVGGQETQYF. The CDR3 bases are TGTGCCAGTAAGGTCGGGGGACAAGAGACCCAGTACTTC.

CDR3 loop: CASSSGFGEKFF. CDR3 nucleotide sequence: TGTGCCAGTAGTAGTGGGTTCGGGGAGAAGTTCTTC. The chain employs TRBV19 and TRBJ2-1; D is perhaps TRBD2 (5 bases). This CDR3 comprises 12 residues. CDR1 and CDR2 (germline): LNHDA, SQIVND (reference sequence). V shed 4 bases and J shed 14 bases, with 15 bases lying between them.

V gene TRBV6-5 combines with J gene TRBJ1-1, with TRBD1 matching over 7 bases. Unmatched junction bases numbered 10, after V lost 9 bases and J lost 0 bases. The CDR3 has 15 amino acids. The germline gives CDR1 MNHEY, CDR2 SVGAGI. Written as DNA, the CDR3 is TGTGCCAGTTACGGAGTCAGGGGGGTGAACACTGAAGCTTTCTTT. It is translated as CASYGVRGVNTEAFF.

The chain links TRBV7-6 to TRBJ2-1, with TRBD1 matching over 8 bases. Germline CDR1 is SGHVS and CDR2 is FNYEAQ. The CDR3 has 21 amino acids. The J segment lost 3 bases and the V segment lost 5 bases, leaving 24 bases of the junction unmatched. CDR3 sequence: CASSLDPLITQGERLYNEQFF. The CDR3 bases are TGTGCCAGCAGCCTCGACCCCTTAATAACACAGGGGGAAAGGCTCTACAATGAGCAGTTCTTC.

The chain uses TRBV19 and TRBJ2-1; D call uncertain. Germline values: CDR1 LNHDA, CDR2 SQIVND (reference sequence). The CDR3 loop spans 16 amino acids. V lost 7 bases to trimming and J lost 7 bases, with 23 bases between them. The CDR3 is CASITTGSAKVNEQFF. CDR3 bases: TGTGCCAGTATCACGACGGGTTCAGCCAAGGTAAATGAGCAGTTCTTC.

The gene calls are TRBV5-5 and TRBJ1-4; D is unresolved. The CDR3 loop spans 15 amino acids. In germline, CDR1 is SGHKS, CDR2 YYEKEE (reference sequence). V lost 6 bases to trimming and J lost 5 bases, with 17 bases between them. CDR3 residues: CASTLEGGRNEKLFF. CDR3 coding DNA: TGTGCCAGCACCCTGGAGGGTGGGCGGAATGAAAAACTGTTTTTT.

This rearrangement joins TRBV5-1 to TRBJ2-5; D possibly corresponds to TRBD2 (6 bases). The V gene's germline CDR1 is SGHRS and CDR2 YFSETQ. This CDR3 has 15 amino acids. V lost 4 bases and J 0 bases, leaving 13 bases between the germline ends. CDR3 protein: CASSRGGYYQETQYF. CDR3 nucleotides: TGCGCCAGCAGCAGAGGAGGGTACTACCAAGAGACCCAGTACTTC.

This clone was counted a single time. The chain has TRBV30 and TRBJ1-5, with no clear D. The V gene's germline CDR1 is GTSNPN and CDR2 SVGIG (reference sequence). The CDR3 is made up of 13 amino acids. Deletions cut 0 bases from V and 1 base from J, with 4 bases between. The CDR3 region has the DNA TGTGCCTGGAGTGTAAGCAGCAATCAGCCCCAGCATTTT. This codes for CAWSVSSNQPQHF.

The chain recombines TRBV18 with TRBJ1-1; 7 bases match TRBD1. V was clipped by 3 bases and J by 2 bases; unmatched bases: 9. Germline V gives CDR1 KGHSH, CDR2 LQKENI. The CDR3 is 16 residues long. This chain's CDR3 is CASSPLPGQPNTEAFF. CDR3 nucleotides: TGTGCCAGCTCACCGCTTCCGGGACAGCCAAACACTGAAGCTTTCTTT.

This sequence joins TRBV21-1 and TRBJ2-7; TRBD1 is the table's D call, not checked against the DNA. TRBV21-1 represents a pseudogene. The CDR3 sequence is 19 residues long. The CDR3 DNA sequence: TGTGCCAGCAGCAGCCAGACAGGGTCGACCTCTAAGTTCCTCTACGAGCAGTACTTC. It encodes CASSSQTGSTSKFLYEQYF.